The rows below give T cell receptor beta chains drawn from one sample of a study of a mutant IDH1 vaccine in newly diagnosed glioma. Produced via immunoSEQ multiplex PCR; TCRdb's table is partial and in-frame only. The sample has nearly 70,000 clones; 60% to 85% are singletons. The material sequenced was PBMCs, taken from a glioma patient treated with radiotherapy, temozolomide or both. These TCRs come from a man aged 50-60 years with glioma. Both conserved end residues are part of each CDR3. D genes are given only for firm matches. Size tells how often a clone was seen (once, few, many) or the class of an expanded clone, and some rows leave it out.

TGTGCCAGCATGAAAGGTCCAAGCTCCTACGAGCAGTACTTC	CASMKGPSSYEQYF	NA	TRBJ2-7	NA	TRBV6-6
TGTGCCAGCAGTGAACTGGGACAGGGAATAGTTGGCAATCAGCCCCAGCATTTT	CASSELGQGIVGNQPQHF	TRBD1	TRBJ1-5	NA	TRBV2
TGTGCCAGCTCACCAGGGACAGGGTTCCTCGGGGAGCTGTTTTTT	CASSPGTGFLGELFF	TRBD1	TRBJ2-2	few	TRBV18
TGTGCCAGCAGCTTTGGATCAGGGGGCAACGAGCAGTACTTC	CASSFGSGGNEQYF	TRBD1	TRBJ2-7	NA	TRBV7-2
TGTGCCAGCAGCTCGCCCCGACAGGGGGCGAAGACAGATACGCAGTATTTT	CASSSPRQGAKTDTQYF	TRBD1	TRBJ2-3	NA	TRBV11-2
TGTGCCAGCAGCTTGGGGGACAGGGTAGGCACTGAAGCTTTCTTT	CASSLGDRVGTEAFF	TRBD1	TRBJ1-1	NA	TRBV5-4
TGTGCCAGCAGCCATCAGGGGTGGAACACTGAAGCTTTCTTT	CASSHQGWNTEAFF	NA	TRBJ1-1	NA	TRBV7-9
TGTGCCTTGTTAGGGAGCAGGGGGCGGAATTCACCCCTCCACTTT	CALLGSRGRNSPLHF	TRBD1	TRBJ1-6	NA	TRBV30
TGTGCCAGCAGCCTCAGGGGCTGGGACACAGATACGCAGTATTTT	CASSLRGWDTDTQYF	NA	TRBJ2-3	NA	TRBV7-9
TGTGCCAGCAGCTTCGATACCGGGGAGCTGTTTTTT	CASSFDTGELFF	NA	TRBJ2-2	NA	TRBV7-3
TGCGCCAGCAGTATGATGGGTCCCGAGACCCAGTACTTC	CASSMMGPETQYF	NA	TRBJ2-5	NA	TRBV5-1
TGTGCCAGCAGTTCCGGACAGGGAAATCAGCCCCAGCATTTT	CASSSGQGNQPQHF	TRBD1	TRBJ1-5	NA	TRBV28
TGTGCCATCAGTGAGTCGATGGGGACACGCTCTGGGGCCAACGTCCTGACTTTC	CAISESMGTRSGANVLTF	NA	TRBJ2-6	NA	TRBV10-3
TGCGCCAGCAGTCAGGCCGTGGGGATGCTTGAGGGCTACACCTTC	CASSQAVGMLEGYTF	NA	TRBJ1-2	few	TRBV5-1
TGTGCCAGCAGGGGCAGTTACACCGGGGAGCTGTTTTTT	CASRGSYTGELFF	NA	TRBJ2-2	NA	TRBV2
TGTGCCAGCAGCGTAGGAGACAGGGGGATCACTGAAGCTTTCTTT	CASSVGDRGITEAFF	TRBD1	TRBJ1-1	once	TRBV9
TGTGCCTGTTATCTTCGGGACTTGGCGGTGGAGTACTTC	CACYLRDLAVEYF	NA	TRBJ2-7	NA	TRBV30
TGTGCCAGCAGTTTGGGGACATTTTCAGGGGACAGTACCTACGAGCAGTACTTC	CASSLGTFSGDSTYEQYF	TRBD1	TRBJ2-7	few	TRBV27
TGTGCCAGTAGTGGGATGGGAGGGGACCAGCCCCAGCATTTT	CASSGMGGDQPQHF	NA	TRBJ1-5	once	TRBV19
TGTGCCAGCAGCGGGACAGGGAGAAACACCATATATTTT	CASSGTGRNTIYF	TRBD1	TRBJ1-3	NA	TRBV5-6
TGTGCCAGCAGCGTAGATTGGAAGAGACGGAGCACAGATACGCAGTATTTT	CASSVDWKRRSTDTQYF	NA	TRBJ2-3	NA	TRBV9
TGTGCCAGCAGGCGGACAGGGGCTGAAGCTTTCTTT	CASRRTGAEAFF	TRBD1	TRBJ1-1	NA	TRBV6-6
TGTGCCAGCAGCGTTGACGGAAACAGGGACCACGAGCAGTACTTC	CASSVDGNRDHEQYF	NA	TRBJ2-7	once	TRBV11-3
TGCGCCAGCAGCCAAGTTACGATGGACAGGGGGCGGAGTGGCTACACCTTC	CASSQVTMDRGRSGYTF	TRBD1	TRBJ1-2	NA	TRBV4-1
TGTGCCAGCAGACCAGGACAGTCCGGGGAGCTGTTTTTT	CASRPGQSGELFF	NA	TRBJ2-2	NA	TRBV13
TGTGCCAGCAGTGATCGGGACTCGTACAATGAGCAGTTCTTC	CASSDRDSYNEQFF	NA	TRBJ2-1	NA	TRBV6-5
TGTGCCAGCAAGGATTTAAGGGTACAGGCAAATCAGCCCCAGCATTTT	CASKDLRVQANQPQHF	NA	TRBJ1-5	once	TRBV7-3
TGTGCCATCAGAGGACCGAGGAACACTGAAGCTTTCTTT	CAIRGPRNTEAFF	NA	TRBJ1-1	NA	TRBV10-3
TGCGCCAGCAGCCCAGGGGTCTCCATGAACACTGAAGCTTTCTTT	CASSPGVSMNTEAFF	NA	TRBJ1-1	many	TRBV4-1
TGTGCCAGTAGTCAATCAGGCGTCGGCTACACCTTC	CASSQSGVGYTF	NA	TRBJ1-2	NA	TRBV19
TGTGCCAGTAGTGCCCAGGGGCGGACGGATCAGCCCCAGCATTTT	CASSAQGRTDQPQHF	NA	TRBJ1-5	few	TRBV19
TGTGCCACCAGCAATTGGAAGGTTACAACTAATGAAAAACTGTTTTTT	CATSNWKVTTNEKLFF	NA	TRBJ1-4	NA	TRBV15
TGCAGCGTGGGGGAGCCCTACGAGCAGTACTTC	CSVGEPYEQYF	NA	TRBJ2-7	NA	TRBV29-1
TGCAGCGCTCAAGGGGGACAGTCGAGAGATACGCAGTATTTT	CSAQGGQSRDTQYF	TRBD1	TRBJ2-3	NA	TRBV29-1
TGTGCCAGTAGTTCCTTGGGGAGCCAGCCCCAGCATTTT	CASSSLGSQPQHF	NA	TRBJ1-5	NA	TRBV19
TGTGCCAGCACCAAGGGGACAGTGTACTACGAGCAGTACTTC	CASTKGTVYYEQYF	TRBD1	TRBJ2-7	NA	TRBV5-6
TGTGCCAGCAGCCAAGATAGAACTAGAGGGCAGTACTTC	CASSQDRTRGQYF	NA	TRBJ2-7	NA	TRBV4-2
TGTGCCAGCAGGAGGGACCGGCGGGAAAAACTGTTTTTT	CASRRDRREKLFF	NA	TRBJ1-4	NA	TRBV2
TGTGCCACCAACCTCAATAGCAATCAGCCCCAGCATTTT	CATNLNSNQPQHF	NA	TRBJ1-5	NA	TRBV6-1
TGTGCCAGCAGCCAAGACCCTGGAGGCGGCTACACCTTC	CASSQDPGGGYTF	NA	TRBJ1-2	few	TRBV14
TGTGCCAGCAGCCGGGGTATAGGACAGATCCAAGAGACCCAGTACTTC	CASSRGIGQIQETQYF	NA	TRBJ2-5	NA	TRBV5-6
TGTGCCAGCTTACAGGGGGCCTCCAACACTGAAGCTTTCTTT	CASLQGASNTEAFF	TRBD1	TRBJ1-1	NA	TRBV6-6
TGTGCCAGCAATCCGGGACAGGGGGCAGGGGGGGCCAACGTCCTGACTTTC	CASNPGQGAGGANVLTF	TRBD1	TRBJ2-6	NA	TRBV27
TGTGCCAGCAGCTTGGGGGGGGTTGAAAAACTGTTTTTT	CASSLGGVEKLFF	NA	TRBJ1-4	NA	TRBV5-5
TGCAGCGTTGTCTCGCAGGGGGGCTACACCTTC	CSVVSQGGYTF	NA	TRBJ1-2	NA	TRBV29-1